A selection of T cell receptor beta chains follows, all from one sample in a study of blood T cells in healthy people across ages. TCRdb reprocessed the 5' RACE reads via MiXCR and lists one record per CDR3 protein. The sample includes 1 million or so distinct CDR3 sequences, 45% of them seen just once. Specimen: blood. All receptors derive from a woman aged 60-70 years in good health. Both conserved end residues are part of each CDR3. A D gene is named only where the DNA matches it firmly. Part of the rows lack a size; the others show once, few, many or a class for expanded clones.

v_call	d_call	j_call	clone_size	cdr3_nt	cdr3_aa
TRBV6-1	-	TRBJ2-6	few	TGTGCCAGCGTGAGAGGAGGTCTCTCTGGGGCCAACGTCCTGACTTTC	CASVRGGLSGANVLTF
TRBV1	-	TRBJ1-2	few	TGCACCAGCAGCCGGGAGTATGGCTACACCTTC	CTSSREYGYTF
TRBV12-3/TRBV12-4	-	TRBJ2-7	few	TGTGCCAGCAGGTCATTGGGACTTCTAGGTGGCGAGCAGTACTTC	CASRSLGLLGGEQYF
TRBV7-6	TRBD1	TRBJ1-6	few	TGTGCCAGCAGCTCGTTCCAGGGGGATCGTTATAATTCACCCCTCCACTTT	CASSSFQGDRYNSPLHF
TRBV10-3	-	TRBJ1-1	few	TGTGCCATCAGTTTAAGGGTGGACACTGAAGCTTTCTTT	CAISLRVDTEAFF
TRBV28	TRBD1	TRBJ2-1	few	TGTGCCAGCAGTTTATGGAGCACAGGGGGCGTCCTGGTCAATGAGCAGTTCTTC	CASSLWSTGGVLVNEQFF
TRBV27	TRBD2	TRBJ2-3	few	TGTGCCAGCAGTGAACTAGCGGGAGTGAGGGATACGCAGTATTTT	CASSELAGVRDTQYF
TRBV7-2	TRBD1	TRBJ2-3	few	TGTGCCAGCAGTCGACAGGGAAGCACAGATACGCAGTATTTT	CASSRQGSTDTQYF
TRBV20-1	-	TRBJ1-5	-	TGCAGTGCTAGCCCGAACAGGGCAAGCAATCAGCCCCAGCATTTT	CSASPNRASNQPQHF
TRBV6-5	-	TRBJ2-7	-	TGTGCCAGCCGTGAGGCGAGGGGTTGGGGTGAGCAGTACTTC	CASREARGWGEQYF
TRBV27	-	TRBJ2-5	few	TGTGCCAGCAGTTTATCAGGGGGAGGGACCCAGTACTTC	CASSLSGGGTQYF
TRBV12-3/TRBV12-4	-	TRBJ2-7	-	TGTGCCAGCAGTTCTAAATCGGAATCCTACGAGCAGTACTTC	CASSSKSESYEQYF
TRBV20-1	TRBD2	TRBJ2-3	-	TGCAGTGCCCGGGGACTAGCGGGAGATTATGATACGCAGTATTTT	CSARGLAGDYDTQYF
TRBV21-1	-	TRBJ2-5	-	TGTGCCAGCAGTAAAACGACGGGACTAACACAAGAGACCCAGTACTTC	CASSKTTGLTQETQYF
TRBV7-9	TRBD1	TRBJ2-3	-	TGTGCCAGCGGGAGGACAGGGGGCACAGATACGCAGTATTTT	CASGRTGGTDTQYF
TRBV27	TRBD1	TRBJ2-7	few	TGTGCCAGCAGTTTAGACGGACAGGGACTCTACGAGCAGTACTTC	CASSLDGQGLYEQYF
TRBV4-1	TRBD1	TRBJ1-1	-	TGCGCCAGCAGCCAGGACAGGGGAGGATGTGAAGCTTTCTTT	CASSQDRGGCEAFF
TRBV6-2/TRBV6-3	TRBD2	TRBJ2-3	-	TGTGCCACCAGGACTAGCGGGAGGCCTGCTAGCACAGATACGCAGTATTTT	CATRTSGRPASTDTQYF
TRBV7-9	-	TRBJ2-2	-	TGTGCCAGCGCCGAGGCATTGAACACCGGGGAGCTGTTTTTT	CASAEALNTGELFF
TRBV7-3	TRBD2	TRBJ2-3	-	TGTGTCAGCAGCGGACTAGCGGGAGGGCCTCCAGATACGCAGTATTTT	CVSSGLAGGPPDTQYF
TRBV20-1	-	TRBJ2-3	-	TGCAGTGCTAGGTATGACGGACCGTTCACAGATACGCAGTATTTT	CSARYDGPFTDTQYF
TRBV7-9	-	TRBJ1-1	few	TGTGCCAGCAGCCCCGACACTCACACTGAAGCTTTCTTT	CASSPDTHTEAFF
TRBV28	TRBD1	TRBJ1-4	-	TGTGCCAGCAGTCCCCCCGGGACAGGAAAACTGTTTTTT	CASSPPGTGKLFF